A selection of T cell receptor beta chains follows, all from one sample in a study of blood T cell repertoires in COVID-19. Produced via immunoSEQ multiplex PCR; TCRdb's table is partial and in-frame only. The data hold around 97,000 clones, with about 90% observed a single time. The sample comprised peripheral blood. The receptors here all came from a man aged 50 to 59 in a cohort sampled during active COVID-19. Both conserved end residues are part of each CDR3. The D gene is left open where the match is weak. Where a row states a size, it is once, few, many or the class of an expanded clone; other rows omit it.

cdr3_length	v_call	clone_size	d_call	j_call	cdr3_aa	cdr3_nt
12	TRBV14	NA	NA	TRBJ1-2	CASSGDTFLYTF	TGTGCCAGCAGCGGGGACACCTTTCTCTACACCTTC
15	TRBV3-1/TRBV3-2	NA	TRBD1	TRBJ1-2	CASSQGQGRHYGYTF	TGTGCCAGCAGCCAAGGACAGGGTAGGCACTATGGCTACACCTTC
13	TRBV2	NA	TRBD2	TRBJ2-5	CASMGGVQETQYF	TGTGCCAGCATGGGAGGGGTGCAAGAGACCCAGTACTTC
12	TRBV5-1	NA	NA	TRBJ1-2	CASRSGEYGYTF	TGCGCCAGCAGGTCGGGAGAATATGGCTACACCTTC
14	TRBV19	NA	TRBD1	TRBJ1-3	CASSPGTGGNTIYF	TGTGCCAGTAGTCCCGGGACAGGGGGAAACACCATATATTTT
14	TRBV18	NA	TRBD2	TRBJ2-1	CASSTSGGRNEQFF	TGTGCCAGCTCGACTAGCGGGGGACGCAATGAGCAGTTCTTC
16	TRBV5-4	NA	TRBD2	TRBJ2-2	CASTKPGLASPGELFF	TGTGCCAGCACCAAACCGGGACTAGCTTCGCCCGGGGAGCTGTTTTTT
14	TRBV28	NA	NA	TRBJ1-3	CASSLQAGGNTIYF	TGTGCCAGCAGTCTCCAAGCGGGGGGAAACACCATATATTTT
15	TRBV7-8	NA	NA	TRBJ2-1	CASSQLGPFDNEQFF	TGTGCCAGCAGCCAACTGGGCCCCTTTGACAATGAGCAGTTCTTC
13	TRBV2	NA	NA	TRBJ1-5	CASMVENNQPQHF	TGTGCCAGCATGGTAGAGAACAATCAGCCCCAGCATTTT
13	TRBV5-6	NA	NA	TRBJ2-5	CASSKTGTETQYF	TGTGCCAGCAGCAAAACAGGAACTGAGACCCAGTACTTC
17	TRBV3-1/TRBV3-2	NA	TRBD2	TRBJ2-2	CASSLWASGGNTGELFF	TGTGCCAGCAGCCTTTGGGCTAGCGGGGGGAACACCGGGGAGCTGTTTTTT
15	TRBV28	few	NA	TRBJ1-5	CASSLGAHGTEPQHF	TGTGCCAGCAGTTTGGGGGCCCACGGTACCGAGCCCCAGCATTTT
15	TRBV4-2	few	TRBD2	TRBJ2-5	CASSQVIGRGGTQYF	TGTGCCAGCAGCCAAGTTATTGGACGGGGGGGGACCCAGTACTTC
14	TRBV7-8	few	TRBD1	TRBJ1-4	CASSPDRGGWKLFF	TGTGCCAGCAGCCCGGACAGGGGAGGGTGGAAACTGTTTTTT
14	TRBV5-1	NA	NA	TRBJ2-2	CASTQGGNTGELFF	TGCGCCAGCACCCAGGGGGGGAACACCGGGGAGCTGTTTTTT
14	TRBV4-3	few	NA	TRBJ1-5	CASSRGPGSQPQHF	TGCGCCAGCAGCCGGGGTCCGGGGTCCCAGCCCCAGCATTTT
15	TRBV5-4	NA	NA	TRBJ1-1	CASSLNPGMNTEAFF	TGTGCCAGCAGCTTGAACCCAGGGATGAACACTGAAGCTTTCTTT
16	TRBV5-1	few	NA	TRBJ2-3	CASSSSAKGVTDTQYF	TGCGCCAGCAGCTCAAGCGCCAAGGGGGTGACAGATACGCAGTATTTT
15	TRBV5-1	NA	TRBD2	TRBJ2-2	CASSFGGGLTGELFF	TGCGCCAGCAGCTTCGGCGGGGGACTGACCGGGGAGCTGTTTTTT
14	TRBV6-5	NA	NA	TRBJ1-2	CASRILVGDYGYTF	TGTGCCAGCAGAATACTGGTCGGGGACTATGGCTACACCTTC
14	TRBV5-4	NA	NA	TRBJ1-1	CASSLGGKNTEAFF	TGTGCCAGCAGCTTGGGGGGCAAGAACACTGAAGCTTTCTTT
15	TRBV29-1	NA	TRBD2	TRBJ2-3	CSVPSGGLSTDTQYF	TGCAGCGTTCCTAGCGGGGGCCTAAGCACAGATACGCAGTATTTT
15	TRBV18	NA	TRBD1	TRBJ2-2	CASSPIQGHTGELFF	TGTGCCAGCTCACCGATACAGGGGCACACCGGGGAGCTGTTTTTT
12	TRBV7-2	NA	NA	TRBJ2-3	CASSPAGDTQYF	TGTGCCAGCAGCCCCGCCGGAGATACGCAGTATTTT